The present entry profiles one T cell receptor beta chain with its context. This sample is part of a study of shared clonotypes between healthy human individuals. From CD4+ cells came CD45RA+ naive and CD45RA-negative memory subsets. Some clones are missing from TCRdb's copy, which holds only in-frame ones; the method was immunoSEQ multiplex PCR. The repertoire holds around 2.1 million clones, with more than 90% as singletons. Sequencing was carried out using naive CD4+ T cells sorted from blood. Subset defined: CD45RA+ positively selected. The clonotype originates from a man aged 18 to 30 in good health.

The CDR3 nucleotides are TGTGCCAGCAGTGCCGGGACTTGGAATTCACCCCTCCACTTT. Protein sequence: CASSAGTWNSPLHF. J is TRBJ1-6 and V is TRBV6-1; weak D call: TRBD1 (5 bases). The germline gives CDR1 MNHNS, CDR2 SASEGT. The CDR3 extends over 14 amino acids. V was clipped by 4 bases and J by 7 bases, with 11 bases between them.